Sequencing of this TCR beta chain was carried out in a study of Ad26.COV2.S vaccination and SARS-CoV-2 variants. Some clones are missing from TCRdb's copy, which holds only in-frame ones; the method was immunoSEQ multiplex PCR. The repertoire consists of some 390,000 clones, with 70% to 90% occurring once and the leading ten covering 1.9%. Treatment noted: some 20 received Ad26.COV2.S at low or high dose, single or two shots; 5 received placebo; per-sample allocation not given. Day 63 after the first injection of vaccine or placebo was the sampling time. Remarks on this clone: As yet, its antigen is unknown.

Study conclusions and caveats: Substantial breadth in spike-specific CD8+ and CD4+ T cell responses was reportedly seen after vaccination.

The germline gives CDR1 SGHVS, CDR2 FNYEAQ. After removal of 3 bases from V and 4 bases from J, the junction contained 4 bases not matched to a gene. CDR3 length: 16 amino acids. The clonotype originates from a person aged 18 to 65 who received the Ad26.COV2.S COVID-19 vaccine or a placebo. The sequences come from peripheral blood, collected in a trial of Ad26.COV2.S vaccine versus placebo. The chain combines TRBV7-6 with TRBJ2-3; 13 nucleotides agree with TRBD2. The CDR3 spells CASSLRTSGSSDTQYF. The CDR3, as DNA: TGTGCCAGCAGCTTGAGGACTAGCGGGAGCTCAGATACGCAGTATTTT.